This paragraph reports one T cell receptor (beta chain). Its specific antigen is unknown. Base-call qualities are not available, and no considerably larger clone is one nucleotide away. The CDR3 regions of human TCRbeta chains were subjected to immunosequencing. The original pipeline was this. TCRs in the repertoires were compared against a reference library of SARS-CoV-2-specific TCRs that had been generated with the MIRA antigen-specificity platform. Breadth was defined as the fraction of unique TCRs that were SARS-CoV-2-associated, and depth was defined as the fraction of total T cells that were SARS-CoV-2-associated. Each spike-specific TCR was assigned to its reactive spike region and to a CD4 or CD8 class using the MIRA data. Log10-transformed breadth and depth values were compared by one-way ANOVA with Sidak's multiple comparisons tests. TCRdb obtained this table from immuneACCESS and retained in-frame rearrangements with V and J assigned. These tables miss some clones; where compared with another copy, unresolved V genes account for less than half of the shortfall, and the remainder is unexplained. D and trimming come from the DNA, and the V and J calls and clone size come from that table. Recorded for this sample are more than 85,000 clones; 80% to 90% of them occurred a single time. The ten largest account for 6% to 9% of the sample.

This entry is derived from a study of T cell responses to AZD1222 COVID-19 vaccine (dated by TCRdb to the early 2020s). For the wider study: AZD1222 recipients given second doses at about 4 weeks or at about 12 weeks were pooled, since spike-specific TCR depth and breadth were not found to differ between the two schedules. Enrollment into the trials was organized by age into subgroups of 18-55, 56-69 and 70-plus years, and those subgroups contained roughly 160, 29 and 62 TCR-sequenced participants, respectively. A total of 233 trial participants underwent TCR sequencing, of whom around 210 had received two doses of AZD1222 and approximately 26 had received two doses of the MenACWY control vaccine.

Findings and caveats that apply to the study as a whole: CD4 TCRs associated with the vaccine covered the entire spike protein, and the dominant responses were in regions 160-218 and 743-854. Conclusions about previously exposed vaccinees are limited, since just 6 or 7 AZD1222 recipients were seropositive for SARS-CoV-2 at baseline. Because no samples from the day 14 peak response were available, repertoires could be characterized only after the peak T cell response. In the small 56-69-year group, the increase in depth fell short of significance, most likely because of low power. After two AZD1222 doses, spike-specific TCR breadth and depth were significantly higher than at day 0 and than in MenACWY recipients. Participants were mostly white British, with more females than males. The authors suggested clonal diversity may have been underestimated. Epitopes outside the regions mutated in the B.1.351 and B.1.1.7 variants were reportedly recognized by nearly half of the unique spike-specific TCRs.

The CDR3, from cysteine to phenylalanine, totals 14 residues. CDR3 DNA only is kept here, 42 bases in frame from base 1. The germline V gene (reference sequence) supplies CDR1 LNHDA and CDR2 SQIVND. V and J are trimmed by 9 bases and 4 bases, and the gene matches miss 12 bases of the junction. This sample's time point label indicates: baseline before first vaccination. Vaccinee samples came from UK trials COV001 and COV002, including a single-blind randomized controlled phase 2/3 trial of AZD1222 (ChAdOx1 nCoV-19) in healthy adults. For TCRbeta chain sequencing, PBMC samples were collected from trial participants at day 0 and at day 28 after the second dose.

The rearranged segments are TRBV19 and TRBJ2-7, and 7 junctional nucleotides match TRBD1. The clonotype originates from an adult in good health. The sample was peripheral blood, taken on day 0 of AZD1222 vaccination. The DNA sequence is TGTGCCAGGATTCTCCGGGACAGAGTTTACGAGCAGTACTTC. Translation gives CARILRDRVYEQYF.